This T cell receptor beta chain comes out of a study of T cell changes during pregnancy in multiple sclerosis. The table came from immunoSEQ multiplex PCR; TCRdb's copy has only in-frame clones and leaves some out. The sample records 50,000 to 80,000 clones, roughly 90% being singletons. Germline assignment: CDR1 SGHRS and CDR2 YFSETQ. The V and J ends lost 1 base and 4 bases respectively, with 8 bases between them. The CDR3 totals 13 residues. The J gene is TRBJ2-5, the V gene TRBV5-1; no clear D. Sequencing used peripheral blood, obtained in the second trimester of pregnancy. The TCR was taken from a female donor with multiple sclerosis, enrolled in a pregnancy study. The CDR3 is CASSLPRGETQYF. As DNA, the CDR3 is TGCGCCAGCAGCTTGCCTAGAGGAGAGACCCAGTACTTC.